Below, one T cell receptor beta chain is given with its context. V lost 4 bases and J 0 bases, leaving 3 bases between the germline ends. The CDR3 is 12 amino acids. This entry is derived from a study of control samples from healthy donors and cancer patients. The repertoire was sequenced with immunoSEQ multiplex PCR; TCRdb's copy has only in-frame clones and lacks some. The sample has 160,000 or so clones, approximately 94% seen once; the top ten hold around 15%. The chain couples TRBV23-1 to TRBJ1-1; the D is unclear. TRBV23-1 counts as an open reading frame of uncertain function. The receptor was isolated from a man between 60 and 75 years old with colorectal cancer. The specimen sequenced was PBMCs. CDR3 loop: CASSPLNTEAFF. The CDR3 bases are TGCGCCAGCAGTCCTCTGAACACTGAAGCTTTCTTT.